The rows below give T cell receptor beta chains drawn from one sample of a study of T-cell reconstitution after alpha-beta-depleted transplantation in children. Via MiXCR, TCRdb re-called the PCR reads, giving one row per CDR3 protein. This repertoire shows about 440,000 distinct CDR3 sequences, around two fifths found once; its top ten account for 27%. Sequences were derived from PBMCs, sampled before TCRalphabeta/CD19-depleted stem cell transplant. These TCRs come from a girl aged 2-10 years with aplastic anemia, due to receive a stem cell transplant. CDR3s include the opening cysteine and the closing phenylalanine or tryptophan. The order of the fields is CDR3 protein, CDR3 DNA, J gene, clone size, D gene, V gene. The D gene is left open where the match is weak. The size field is filled for only some rows; it gives once, few, many or a size class.

CDR3 protein: CATTPGTGGSYSTDTQYF
CDR3 DNA: TGTGCCACCACCCCAGGGACAGGGGGCTCATATAGCACAGATACGCAGTATTTT
J gene: TRBJ2-3
clone size: few
D gene: TRBD1
V gene: TRBV3-1

CDR3 protein: CASSASGLPYTGELFF
CDR3 DNA: TGCGCCAGCAGCGCGAGCGGGCTACCCTACACCGGGGAGCTGTTTTTT
J gene: TRBJ2-2
clone size: many
D gene: -
V gene: TRBV5-1

CDR3 protein: CASSVEGRVDEQFF
CDR3 DNA: TGTGCCAGCAGCGTAGAGGGGAGGGTAGATGAGCAGTTCTTC
J gene: TRBJ2-1
clone size: -
D gene: TRBD2
V gene: TRBV9

CDR3 protein: CASSLGLPNYEQYF
CDR3 DNA: TGTGCCAGCAGCTTGGGTCTACCTAACTACGAGCAGTACTTC
J gene: TRBJ2-7
clone size: -
D gene: -
V gene: TRBV5-6

CDR3 protein: CSARPYRDRAQETQYF
CDR3 DNA: TGCAGTGCTAGGCCTTACAGGGACAGGGCTCAAGAGACCCAGTACTTC
J gene: TRBJ2-5
clone size: few
D gene: TRBD1
V gene: TRBV20-1

CDR3 protein: CASSLETGRLYEQYF
CDR3 DNA: TGTGCCAGCAGCTTGGAGACTGGGAGGCTGTACGAGCAGTACTTC
J gene: TRBJ2-7
clone size: -
D gene: -
V gene: TRBV11-1

CDR3 protein: CASRVGGKDTQYF
CDR3 DNA: TGTGCCAGCCGCGTCGGGGGGAAAGATACGCAGTATTTT
J gene: TRBJ2-3
clone size: -
D gene: TRBD2
V gene: TRBV28

CDR3 protein: CASSLGLEGGRTGAFF
CDR3 DNA: TGTGCCAGCAGCTTAGGGCTCGAGGGGGGTAGGACTGGAGCTTTCTTT
J gene: TRBJ1-1
clone size: few
D gene: -
V gene: TRBV13

CDR3 protein: CASSSGASNQPQHF
CDR3 DNA: TGTGCCAGCAGCTCCGGGGCTAGCAATCAGCCCCAGCATTTT
J gene: TRBJ1-5
clone size: many
D gene: -
V gene: TRBV7-9

CDR3 protein: CSAREARSSYNEQFF
CDR3 DNA: TGCAGTGCTAGAGAAGCTAGGAGCTCCTACAATGAGCAGTTCTTC
J gene: TRBJ2-1
clone size: -
D gene: -
V gene: TRBV20-1

CDR3 protein: CASSFLITGPTEAFF
CDR3 DNA: TGTGCCAGCAGCTTCCTCATCACAGGACCTACTGAAGCTTTCTTT
J gene: TRBJ1-1
clone size: many
D gene: -
V gene: TRBV7-8

CDR3 protein: CASSQDSRYNEQFF
CDR3 DNA: TGTGCCAGCAGCCAGGACTCTCGCTACAATGAGCAGTTCTTC
J gene: TRBJ2-1
clone size: -
D gene: -
V gene: TRBV12-3/TRBV12-4

CDR3 protein: CASSLVTRDGYTF
CDR3 DNA: TGTGCCAGCAGCTTGGTAACCAGGGATGGCTACACCTTC
J gene: TRBJ1-2
clone size: few
D gene: -
V gene: TRBV5-6

CDR3 protein: CASSPPSSYNEQFF
CDR3 DNA: TGTGCCAGCAGCCCCCCCAGCTCCTACAATGAGCAGTTCTTC
J gene: TRBJ2-1
clone size: few
D gene: -
V gene: TRBV7-9

CDR3 protein: CASSLALEGAGRAGRRRYF
CDR3 DNA: TGTGCCAGCAGCTTAGCCCTAGAGGGAGCAGGGCGCGCAGGTCGGCGGCGGTATTTT
J gene: TRBJ2-3
clone size: -
D gene: -
V gene: TRBV7-2

CDR3 protein: CASRAGGLNTQYF
CDR3 DNA: TGTGCCAGCCGAGCGGGGGGGTTGAATACGCAGTATTTT
J gene: TRBJ2-3
clone size: -
D gene: TRBD2
V gene: TRBV27

CDR3 protein: CSVRDRVEETQYF
CDR3 DNA: TGCAGCGTTCGAGACAGGGTGGAAGAGACCCAGTACTTC
J gene: TRBJ2-5
clone size: few
D gene: TRBD1
V gene: TRBV29-1

CDR3 protein: CASSQEYSVNTEAFF
CDR3 DNA: TGTGCCAGCAGCCAAGAGTACAGCGTAAACACTGAAGCTTTCTTT
J gene: TRBJ1-1
clone size: -
D gene: -
V gene: TRBV4-2

CDR3 protein: CSASGDIYNEQFF
CDR3 DNA: TGCAGTGCCTCTGGGGACATTTACAATGAGCAGTTCTTC
J gene: TRBJ2-1
clone size: -
D gene: -
V gene: TRBV20-1

CDR3 protein: CSARDSLGGANNEQFF
CDR3 DNA: TGCAGTGCTAGAGATTCTTTGGGGGGGGCCAACAATGAGCAGTTCTTC
J gene: TRBJ2-1
clone size: -
D gene: -
V gene: TRBV20-1

CDR3 protein: CASSAGRTSGKKNIQYF
CDR3 DNA: TGTGCCAGCAGTGCGGGAAGGACTAGCGGGAAAAAAAACATTCAGTACTTC
J gene: TRBJ2-4
clone size: many
D gene: TRBD2
V gene: TRBV2

CDR3 protein: CASSQALGRVQETQYF
CDR3 DNA: TGCGCCAGCAGCCAAGCTCTTGGCAGGGTGCAAGAGACCCAGTACTTC
J gene: TRBJ2-5
clone size: -
D gene: -
V gene: TRBV4-1

CDR3 protein: CSARVGGLSYNEQFF
CDR3 DNA: TGCAGTGCTAGAGTGGGGGGACTCTCCTACAATGAGCAGTTCTTC
J gene: TRBJ2-1
clone size: few
D gene: -
V gene: TRBV20-1

CDR3 protein: CASSGTAYGYTF
CDR3 DNA: TGTGCCAGCAGTGGGACGGCCTATGGCTACACCTTC
J gene: TRBJ1-2
clone size: many
D gene: -
V gene: TRBV27

CDR3 protein: CASSDSGALNQPQHF
CDR3 DNA: TGTGCCAGCAGCGACTCCGGGGCCCTCAATCAGCCCCAGCATTTT
J gene: TRBJ1-5
clone size: -
D gene: -
V gene: TRBV7-8

CDR3 protein: CSVPDRGSMNTEAFF
CDR3 DNA: TGCAGCGTCCCGGACAGGGGGTCCATGAACACTGAAGCTTTCTTT
J gene: TRBJ1-1
clone size: few
D gene: TRBD1
V gene: TRBV29-1

CDR3 protein: CASSLRTSGSSTGTQYF
CDR3 DNA: TGTGCCAGCAGTCTGCGGACTAGCGGGTCTTCCACTGGAACCCAGTACTTC
J gene: TRBJ2-5
clone size: once
D gene: TRBD2
V gene: TRBV12-3/TRBV12-4

CDR3 protein: CASSSPNRVGVGGELFF
CDR3 DNA: TGTGCCAGCAGCTCACCCAACAGGGTGGGGGTTGGCGGGGAGCTGTTTTTT
J gene: TRBJ2-2
clone size: many
D gene: -
V gene: TRBV7-2

CDR3 protein: CASSPTSGRASDTQYF
CDR3 DNA: TGCGCCAGCAGCCCGACTAGCGGGAGGGCGTCAGATACGCAGTATTTT
J gene: TRBJ2-3
clone size: many
D gene: TRBD2
V gene: TRBV5-1

CDR3 protein: CASSLITGIEDEQFF
CDR3 DNA: TGTGCCAGCAGCTTAATTACAGGGATAGAGGATGAGCAGTTCTTC
J gene: TRBJ2-1
clone size: many
D gene: -
V gene: TRBV7-2

CDR3 protein: CSALRATVPYEQYF
CDR3 DNA: TGCAGTGCTCTAAGGGCCACAGTTCCCTACGAGCAGTACTTC
J gene: TRBJ2-7
clone size: -
D gene: -
V gene: TRBV20-1

CDR3 protein: CSALPGQGAVGSYEQYF
CDR3 DNA: TGCAGTGCTCTACCGGGACAGGGGGCAGTTGGCTCCTACGAGCAGTACTTC
J gene: TRBJ2-7
clone size: many
D gene: TRBD1
V gene: TRBV20-1

CDR3 protein: CSARYYLGFGEQFF
CDR3 DNA: TGCAGTGCTAGATATTACTTAGGATTCGGTGAGCAGTTCTTC
J gene: TRBJ2-1
clone size: -
D gene: -
V gene: TRBV20-1

CDR3 protein: CASSRGDSYEQYF
CDR3 DNA: TGTGCCAGCAGCCGGGGAGATTCCTACGAGCAGTACTTC
J gene: TRBJ2-7
clone size: few
D gene: -
V gene: TRBV13

CDR3 protein: CASSPGDLPTNEKLFF
CDR3 DNA: TGCGCCAGCAGCCCCGGGGACTTGCCAACTAATGAAAAACTGTTTTTT
J gene: TRBJ1-4
clone size: -
D gene: -
V gene: TRBV5-1

CDR3 protein: CASSLDLAGVREQFF
CDR3 DNA: TGTGCCAGCAGCTTAGATCTAGCGGGAGTGCGTGAGCAGTTCTTC
J gene: TRBJ2-1
clone size: many
D gene: TRBD2
V gene: TRBV11-2

CDR3 protein: CSARTGVGAKNIQYF
CDR3 DNA: TGCAGTGCTAGGACAGGGGTGGGAGCCAAAAACATTCAGTACTTC
J gene: TRBJ2-4
clone size: -
D gene: TRBD1
V gene: TRBV20-1